This TCR beta chain was recovered during a study of T cell responses to AZD1222 COVID-19 vaccine. Trimming pared 0 bases from V and 0 bases from J, leaving 17 bases between. This CDR3 has 18 amino acids. The germline gives CDR1 LNHNV, CDR2 YYDKDF (reference sequence). The assay was immunoSEQ multiplex PCR, and TCRdb's table has in-frame clones only and misses some. Of just under 75,000 clones in the sample, around 81% are singletons; the top ten hold about 46%. This receptor was obtained from an adult who received the AZD1222 COVID-19 vaccine. The material was peripheral blood, obtained 28 days after the second AZD1222 dose. The chain recombines TRBV15 with TRBJ1-2, with D possibly being TRBD1 (6 bases). This CDR3 is CATSRDRGALKSNYGYTF. DNA for the CDR3: TGTGCCACCAGCAGAGATCGGGGGGCACTTAAGTCTAACTATGGCTACACCTTC.